The text below deals with one T cell receptor beta chain. In the authors' workflow: Amplification of reference gene primers provided the estimated nucleated cell counts. The table came from immunoSEQ multiplex PCR; TCRdb's copy has only in-frame clones and leaves some out. For V, J and clone size, that table is used; D and trimming come from the DNA. The sample records 280,000 or so clones, 80% to 90% being singletons. V was pared by 3 bases and J by 0 bases, with 9 bases of the junction left unmatched. This CDR3 has 19 residues. Germline loops: CDR1 SGHRS, CDR2 YFSETQ. The data stem from a study of blood T cell repertoires in COVID-19. Background on the study: The United States, Italy and Spain provided the acute and convalescent COVID-19 samples. From T cells, B-cell-depleted T cells, or PBMCs came the material, which was cDNA or gDNA.

The sequence was collected from a woman in her 50s who had recovered from COVID-19. Input material: peripheral blood. The chain carries TRBV5-1 and TRBJ2-1; 13 nucleotides match TRBD2. The CDR3 region is CASSSTGLAGLSSYNEQFF. The CDR3 region has the DNA TGCGCCAGCAGCTCCACGGGACTAGCGGGGCTTAGCTCCTACAATGAGCAGTTCTTC.